What follows are 25 T cell receptor beta chains derived from one specimen sequenced in a study of cytomegalovirus exposure and HLA in healthy donors. The primer mix had 60 Vbeta and 13 Jbeta primers. Generated by immunoSEQ multiplex PCR, the TCRdb table keeps only in-frame clones and is missing some. The table shows more than 150,000 clones, with nearly 80% occurring only once. Sequencing was performed on PBMCs. The receptors were sampled from a woman aged 25 to 39 in good health and CMV-seropositive.

This chain joins TRBV28 and TRBJ2-5, with 7 nucleotides matching TRBD2. The assigned J gene may be wrong: the sequence end matches TRBJ2-7 better. The CDR3 contains 13 residues. Germline V gene sequence: CDR1 MDHEN, CDR2 SYDVKM. CDR3 bases: TGTGCCAGCACTACTAGCGTCTCCTACGAGCAGTACTTC. It codes for CASTTSVSYEQYF.

The gene calls are TRBV5-1 and TRBJ2-3, with D perhaps TRBD2 (6 bases). CDR1 and CDR2 from the germline V gene are SGHRS and YFSETQ. The CDR3 consists of 13 residues. The V and J ends lost 5 bases and 4 bases respectively, with 11 bases between them. The CDR3, as DNA: TGCGCCAGCAGTCGCCCGGGGGCAGATACGCAGTATTTT. This sequence encodes CASSRPGADTQYF.

Only a few counts were recorded for this clone. The rearrangement uses TRBV7-2 and TRBJ1-5; D ambiguous. V was cut by 5 bases and J by 2 bases, with 10 bases left in between. The V gene's germline CDR1 is SGHTA and CDR2 FQGNSA. The CDR3 has 14 amino acids. This chain's CDR3 is CASSHSSGNQPQHF. The CDR3 bases are TGTGCCAGCAGCCATTCTAGCGGCAATCAGCCCCAGCATTTT.

The chain joins TRBV6-1 to TRBJ1-2; 9 bases line up with TRBD1. Losses at the gene ends were 6 bases for V and 5 bases for J; bases not matched to a gene: 10. The CDR3 runs to 15 residues. Germline assignment: CDR1 MNHNS and CDR2 SASEGT. The CDR3 region is CASSSVDRGGYGYTF. Written as DNA, the CDR3 is TGTGCCAGCAGCTCCGTGGACAGGGGTGGGTATGGCTACACCTTC.

The chain links TRBV7-2 to TRBJ1-1, with no clear D. The CDR3 extends over 15 amino acids. V was pared by 3 bases and J by 6 bases, with 17 bases between. In germline, CDR1 is SGHTA, CDR2 FQGNSA. CDR3 sequence (DNA): TGTGCCAGCAGCTTGGACTTTTTCGCTATCGCTGAAGCTTTCTTT. It codes for CASSLDFFAIAEAFF.

J is TRBJ1-1 and V is TRBV6-5; tentatively, D is TRBD1 (6 bases). The CDR3 has 14 residues. The V end lost 7 bases, the J end lost 0 bases, and 12 bases lay between the germline ends. Germline V gene lookup returns CDR1 MNHEY and CDR2 SVGAGI. The CDR3 protein is CASKETGLNTEAFF. CDR3 DNA sequence: TGTGCCAGCAAAGAGACAGGTCTGAACACTGAAGCTTTCTTT.

This clone came up once. CDR3 in DNA: TGTGCCTGCCGTCCTAGCGGGGTTTACGAGCAGTACTTC. It is translated as CACRPSGVYEQYF. The chain couples TRBV6-5 to TRBJ2-7, with 9 positions matching TRBD2. CDR1 and CDR2 (germline): MNHEY, SVGAGI. This CDR3 contains 13 residues. J lost 4 bases, V lost 11 bases, and 9 bases had no gene match.

Written as DNA, the CDR3 is TGTGCCAGCAGTGACGGAGGGAGTGGGCTCGGAGGCTACACCTTC. Protein sequence: CASSDGGSGLGGYTF. V is TRBV6-4 and J is TRBJ1-2; D is ambiguous. The V end was cut by 2 bases, the J end by 8 bases, with 18 bases between. Germline V gives CDR1 MRHNA, CDR2 SNTAGT. The CDR3 runs to 15 residues.

This clone appeared a single time. V is TRBV5-5 and J is TRBJ1-1; D perhaps matches TRBD1 (5 bases). The V end was cut by 4 bases, the J end by 1 base, with 11 bases between. Germline V gene data show CDR1 as SGHKS and CDR2 as YYEKEE (reference sequence). This CDR3 comprises 14 residues. The CDR3 is CASSRSGKNTEAFF. CDR3 nucleotides: TGTGCCAGCAGCAGGTCAGGGAAGAACACTGAAGCTTTCTTT.

This clone was observed a handful of times. The gene calls are TRBV6-6 and TRBJ1-5; D ambiguous. The CDR3 runs 15 residues. Trimming removed 6 bases at V and 1 base at J, with 13 bases between. The germline gives CDR1 MNHNY, CDR2 SVGAGI (reference sequence). CDR3 bases: TGTGCCAGCAGAGCAATCCGGGAGAGCAATCAGCCCCAGCATTTT. Protein sequence: CASRAIRESNQPQHF.

The chain couples TRBV7-2 to TRBJ2-2, with D unclear. The CDR3 covers 12 residues. V lost 7 bases to trimming and J lost 3 bases, with 6 bases between them. Per germline, CDR1 SGHTA and CDR2 FQGNSA. The chain's CDR3 is CASNDYTGELFF. CDR3 nucleotides: TGTGCCAGCAACGACTACACCGGGGAGCTGTTTTTT.

V usage is TRBV7-2 and J usage is TRBJ2-5; 7 positions match TRBD1. The better agreement between TRBJ2-7 and the DNA end casts doubt on the J call. Germline V gene sequence: CDR1 SGHTA, CDR2 FQGNSA. The length of the CDR3 is 14 residues. CDR3 residues: CASRSGQSSYEQYF. DNA for the CDR3: TGTGCCAGCAGGTCGGGACAGTCCTCCTACGAGCAGTACTTC.

The chain has TRBV7-8 and TRBJ1-3; D is undetermined. Germline V gene lookup returns CDR1 SGHVS and CDR2 FQNEAQ. Trimming cost V 6 bases and J 0 bases, with 12 bases left between them. The CDR3 length is 15 residues. The CDR3 sequence is CASRRTASSGNTIYF. CDR3 sequence (DNA): TGTGCCAGCAGGAGAACGGCTAGCTCTGGAAACACCATATATTTT. Together with reference TRBV7-8 and TRBJ1-3, the CDR3 gives the full variable domain: GAGVSQSPRYKVAKRGQDVALRCDPISGHVSLFWYQQALGQGPEFLTYFQNEAQLDKSGLPSDRFFAERPEGSVSTLKIQRTQQEDSAVYLCASRRTASSGNTIYFGEGSWLTVV.

The CDR3 DNA sequence: TGTGCCAGCAGGCGGACGACAGGTCGGGGCTACACCTTC. Its translation is CASRRTTGRGYTF. The gene calls are TRBV6-5 and TRBJ1-2; tentatively, D is TRBD1 (6 bases). The CDR3 sequence is 13 residues long. CDR1 MNHEY and CDR2 SVGAGI come from the germline V gene. Trimming left V 6 bases short and J 8 bases short, with 16 bases between.

This clone has ten or more counts. V is TRBV6-5 and J is TRBJ1-2, with TRBD1 matching 8 bases. The CDR3 is 13 amino acids. Germline-derived CDR1 and CDR2 are MNHEY and SVGAGI. V shed 8 bases, J shed 4 bases, and the junction held 6 bases outside the gene matches. CDR3 region: CASGQGLFYGYTF. CDR3 nucleotide sequence: TGTGCCAGCGGACAGGGTCTATTCTATGGCTACACCTTC.

V usage is TRBV7-8 and J usage is TRBJ1-5; D is unresolved. Germline CDR1 reads SGHVS; CDR2 reads FQNEAQ. Trimming removed 4 bases from V and 14 bases from J, with 18 bases in between. There are 13 residues in the CDR3. This chain's CDR3 is CASSSLTGSLEHF. CDR3 sequence (DNA): TGTGCCAGCAGCTCACTCACCGGGTCCCTTGAGCATTTT.

V usage is TRBV4-3 and J usage is TRBJ2-5, with 9 positions matching TRBD1. The CDR3 consists of 15 residues. V dropped 1 base and J dropped 11; count of bases not matched to a gene: 11. From germline, CDR1 is LGHNA and CDR2 YSLEER. CDR3: CASSQVPQGANEQYF. In DNA, the CDR3 is TGCGCCAGCAGCCAAGTCCCACAGGGGGCGAATGAGCAGTACTTC.

This sequence joins TRBV6-6 and TRBJ1-5; D perhaps matches TRBD1 (5 bases). Germline loops: CDR1 MNHNY, CDR2 SVGAGI (reference sequence). V lost 0 bases, J lost 6 bases, and 15 bases lay in between. This CDR3 is 16 amino acids long. CDR3 residues: CASSYSSGGIGQPQHF. The CDR3 bases are TGTGCCAGCAGTTACTCGAGTGGGGGGATCGGTCAGCCCCAGCATTTT.

This clone appeared a few times. The chain joins TRBV6-1 to TRBJ2-5, with TRBD2 matching 11 bases. The CDR3 has 13 amino acids. The germline gives CDR1 MNHNS, CDR2 SASEGT. J was trimmed by 5 bases and V by 11 bases; bases with no gene match: 7. The CDR3 nucleotides are TGTGCCGGAAGACTAGCGGGGCGGGAGACCCAGTACTTC. This sequence encodes CAGRLAGRETQYF.

The chain carries TRBV13 and TRBJ2-3, with D maybe TRBD2 (6 bases). This CDR3 has 13 residues. V was cut by 7 bases and J by 0 bases, with 8 bases left in between. The V gene's germline CDR1 is PRHDT and CDR2 FYEKMQ (reference sequence). CDR3 nucleotides: TGTGCCAGCACTAGCGATAGCACAGATACGCAGTATTTT. This encodes CASTSDSTDTQYF.

The rearrangement links TRBV5-1 to TRBJ1-2; 9 bases fit TRBD1. Trimming at V came to 3 bases and at J to 5 bases, leaving 2 bases not matched to a gene. CDR1 SGHRS and CDR2 YFSETQ come from the germline V gene. CDR3 length equals 13 residues. CDR3 sequence reads: CASSSTGGYGYTF. The CDR3 nucleotides are TGCGCCAGCAGCTCGACAGGGGGATATGGCTACACCTTC.

V usage is TRBV19 and J usage is TRBJ2-1; D is perhaps TRBD2 (5 bases). V shed 5 bases and J shed 7 bases, with 12 bases lying between them. Germline lookup yields CDR1 LNHDA and CDR2 SQIVND (reference sequence). The CDR3 runs 13 residues. CDR3 DNA: TGTGCCAGTAGTCCCGGATCGGGAAATGAGCAGTTCTTC. It specifies CASSPGSGNEQFF.

The chain employs TRBV6-5 and TRBJ1-5; TRBD1 is a possible D gene (6 bases). Germline CDR1 and CDR2: MNHEY and SVGAGI. V lost 9 bases to trimming and J lost 4 bases, with 13 bases between them. This CDR3 has 13 amino acids. DNA of the CDR3: TGTGCCAGTAGCGGGACACCGAATCAGCCCCAGCATTTT. Translation gives CASSGTPNQPQHF.

V is TRBV15 and J is TRBJ1-4; D perhaps matches TRBD1 (5 bases). The CDR3 spans 15 residues. Germline loops: CDR1 LNHNV, CDR2 YYDKDF (reference sequence). The ends were cut back, 4 bases at V and 0 bases at J, with 9 bases in the middle. CDR3 protein: CATSTDRATNEKLFF. CDR3 DNA: TGTGCCACCAGCACTGACAGAGCAACTAATGAAAAACTGTTTTTT. The full variable domain, in which reference TRBV15 and TRBJ1-4 provide the parts outside the CDR3, is DAMVIQNPRYQVTQFGKPVTLSCSQTLNHNVMYWYQQKSSQAPKLLFHYYDKDFNNEADTPDNFQSRRPNTSFCFLDIRSPGLGDTAMYLCATSTDRATNEKLFFGSGTQLSVL.

The gene calls are TRBV4-3 and TRBJ1-1, with 8 positions matching TRBD1. The germline V gene has CDR1 LGHNA and CDR2 YSLEER. There are 14 residues in the CDR3. The trim removed 4 bases at V and 10 bases at J, leaving 11 bases unmatched. The CDR3 DNA reads TGCGCCAGCAGCCGACAGACAGGGGCGGATAGAGCTTTCTTT. Its translation is CASSRQTGADRAFF.